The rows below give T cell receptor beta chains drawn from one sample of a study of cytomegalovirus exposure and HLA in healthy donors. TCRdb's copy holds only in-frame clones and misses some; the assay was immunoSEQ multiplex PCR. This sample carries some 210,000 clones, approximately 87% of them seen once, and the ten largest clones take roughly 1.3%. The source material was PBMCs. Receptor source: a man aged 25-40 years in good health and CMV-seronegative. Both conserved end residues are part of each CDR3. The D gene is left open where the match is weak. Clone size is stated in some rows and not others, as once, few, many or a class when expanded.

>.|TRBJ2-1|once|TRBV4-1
TGCGCCAGCAGCCAAGAATCGCGCCCAGGGAATGAGCAGTTCTTC
CASSQESRPGNEQFF
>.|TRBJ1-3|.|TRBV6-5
TGTGCCAGCAGTAAGACAGTTCCCTATGGAAACACCATATATTTT
CASSKTVPYGNTIYF
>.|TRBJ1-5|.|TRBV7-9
TGTGCCAGCAGCCTAAGGGGAAGCAATCAGCCCCAGCATTTT
CASSLRGSNQPQHF
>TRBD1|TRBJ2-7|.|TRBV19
TGTGCCAGTATGGGGACAGCCCAAACCTACGAGCAGTACTTC
CASMGTAQTYEQYF
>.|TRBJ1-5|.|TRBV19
TGTGCCAGTAGTCCCCGGCGGGCTGGTCAGCCCCAGCATTTT
CASSPRRAGQPQHF
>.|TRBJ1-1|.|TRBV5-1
TGCGCCAGCAGCCTAGGGGGGGGAAACACTGAAGCTTTCTTT
CASSLGGGNTEAFF
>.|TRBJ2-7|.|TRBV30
TGTGCCTGGAGTGGACAGTTCAGCCTCTCCTACGAGCAGTACTTC
CAWSGQFSLSYEQYF
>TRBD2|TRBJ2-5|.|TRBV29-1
TGCAGCGCCACTAGCGGGAGCGGGGAGACCCAGTACTTC
CSATSGSGETQYF
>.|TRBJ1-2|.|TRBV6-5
TGTGCCAGCAGTGTCAAGGCAGGGGATGGTGGCTACACCTTC
CASSVKAGDGGYTF
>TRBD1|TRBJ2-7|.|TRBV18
TGTGCCAGCTCACCGATAGGGACAGGAACCTACGAGCAGTACTTC
CASSPIGTGTYEQYF
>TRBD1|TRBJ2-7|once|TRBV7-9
TGTGCCAGCACAGGGCCTTCCGGGACAGCGTACGGCGAGCAGTACTTC
CASTGPSGTAYGEQYF
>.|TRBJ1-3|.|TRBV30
TGTGCCTGGAGTGTTGGGTGGACAGCAGGAAACACCATATATTTT
CAWSVGWTAGNTIYF
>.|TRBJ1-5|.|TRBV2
TGTGCCAGCAGTGCGATAGCTAGCAATCAGCCCCAGCATTTT
CASSAIASNQPQHF
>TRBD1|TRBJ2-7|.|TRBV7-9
TGTGCCAGCAGCCAACTCCATACCGGGACAGACGGTTACGAGCAGTACTTC
CASSQLHTGTDGYEQYF
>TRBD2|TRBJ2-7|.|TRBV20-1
TGCAGTGCTGGCGGGGGACTCAAAACTTTC
CSAGGGLKTF
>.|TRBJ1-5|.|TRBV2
TGTGCCAGCAGTGCTAACAATCAGCCCCAGCATTTT
CASSANNQPQHF
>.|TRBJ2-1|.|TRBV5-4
TGTGCCAGCAGCTTGGCCACGAACAGGCATCTGAGCTCCTACAATGAGCAGTTCTTC
CASSLATNRHLSSYNEQFF
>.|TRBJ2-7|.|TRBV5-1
TGCGCCAGCAGCTTGGATTCCGGACCCCAGGCGGGGCAGTACTTC
CASSLDSGPQAGQYF
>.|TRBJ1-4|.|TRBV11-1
TGTGCCAGCAGCTTAGCGTCTCATACAGGACGGCCTGAAAAACTGTTTTTT
CASSLASHTGRPEKLFF
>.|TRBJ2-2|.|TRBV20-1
TGCAGTGCTAGGGCCCGCGGGGAGCTGTTTTTT
CSARARGELFF
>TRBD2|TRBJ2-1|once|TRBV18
TGTGCCAGCTCAAGAACTAGCGGGGGGGTGAATGGTGAGCAGTTCTTC
CASSRTSGGVNGEQFF
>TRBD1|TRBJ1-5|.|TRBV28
TGTGCCAGCAGAGACAGGGCAGGTCAGCCCCAGCATTTT
CASRDRAGQPQHF
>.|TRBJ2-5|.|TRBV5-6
TGTGCCAGCAGCTCCTCTGACAGGAGGGAGACCCAGTACTTC
CASSSSDRRETQYF
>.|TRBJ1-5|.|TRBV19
TGTGCCACACACCAACCGGGACAACTTCCCCAGCATTTT
CATHQPGQLPQHF
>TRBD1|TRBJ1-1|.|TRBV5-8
TGTGCCAGCACCCACCGAACAGGGGCCGCATACGGAACTGAAGCTTTCTTT
CASTHRTGAAYGTEAFF
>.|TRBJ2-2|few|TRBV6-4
TGTGCCAGCAGTGCCCTGAGGGACACCGGGGAGCTGTTTTTT
CASSALRDTGELFF
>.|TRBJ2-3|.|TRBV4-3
TGCGCCAGCAGCCAAGGGGGCCTTCCAGGCACAGATACGCAGTATTTT
CASSQGGLPGTDTQYF
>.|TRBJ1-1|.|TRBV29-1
TGCAGCGTTGAAGATCGGGGAACGGGGACTGAAGCTTTCTTT
CSVEDRGTGTEAFF
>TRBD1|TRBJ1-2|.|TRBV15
TGTGCCACCAGCAGAGGGTCTTTTGCAGGGGGAGATGGCTACACCTTC
CATSRGSFAGGDGYTF
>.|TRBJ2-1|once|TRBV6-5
TGTGCCAGCGGGGAGGTTAAGGATGAGCAGTTCTTC
CASGEVKDEQFF
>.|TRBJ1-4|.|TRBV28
TGTGCCAGCAGTGGGGGGGCTAGGAGGGAAAAACTGTTTTTT
CASSGGARREKLFF
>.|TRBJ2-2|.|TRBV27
TGTGCCAGCAGTTTTATTGGGGGCCCCGGGGAGCTGTTTTTT
CASSFIGGPGELFF
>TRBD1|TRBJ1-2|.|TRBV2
TGTGCCAGCAGTGAGACAGGGGTTGACACCTTC
CASSETGVDTF
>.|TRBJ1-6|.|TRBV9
TGTGCCAGCAGCGTAGGGGCGGGGGGGAATTCACCCCTCCACTTT
CASSVGAGGNSPLHF
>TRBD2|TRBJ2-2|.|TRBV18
TGTGCCAGCTCACCACCGCGGACTAGCGGGAGTTCCGGGGAGCTGTTTTTT
CASSPPRTSGSSGELFF
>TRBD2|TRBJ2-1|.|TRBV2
TGTGCCAGCAGCGCATACCATAGCGGGCCGAGCTCCTACAATGAGCAGTTCTTC
CASSAYHSGPSSYNEQFF
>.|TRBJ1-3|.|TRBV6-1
TGTGCCAGCAGACGGACAGCTGGAAACACCATATATTTT
CASRRTAGNTIYF
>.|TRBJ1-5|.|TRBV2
TGTGCCAGCAGTGAAGCGCCACAGGGCAATCAGCCCCAGCATTTT
CASSEAPQGNQPQHF
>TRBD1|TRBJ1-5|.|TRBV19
TGTGCCAGTAGGGAAGACAGGGGGCAGAATCAGCCCCAGCATTTT
CASREDRGQNQPQHF